This T cell receptor beta chain was identified in a study of T cells in localized non-small cell lung cancer. Overall study findings and caveats: The study sequenced only one region of the tumor. As a result, intratumor heterogeneity could not be excluded and remains possible.

Regarding this clone: Its antigen is unknown.

Sequencing was performed with immunoSEQ multiplex PCR; in TCRdb, only in-frame clones are kept and a portion is missing. The table records about 77,000 clones, approximately 90% of them present only once. The V gene lost 3 bases and the J gene lost 6 bases, with 15 bases spanning the gap. The germline CDR1 and CDR2 sequences are GTSNPN and SVGIG (reference sequence). The CDR3 length is 15 residues. This sequence was found in a woman aged 35-75 years with stage I squamous cell lung carcinoma. This rearrangement joins TRBV30 to TRBJ1-6, with D unresolved. The starting material was peripheral blood, obtained before any cancer treatment. CDR3 DNA sequence: TGTGCCTGGAGGGGGTGGGAGACCCTTAATTCACCCCTCCACTTT. It translates to CAWRGWETLNSPLHF.